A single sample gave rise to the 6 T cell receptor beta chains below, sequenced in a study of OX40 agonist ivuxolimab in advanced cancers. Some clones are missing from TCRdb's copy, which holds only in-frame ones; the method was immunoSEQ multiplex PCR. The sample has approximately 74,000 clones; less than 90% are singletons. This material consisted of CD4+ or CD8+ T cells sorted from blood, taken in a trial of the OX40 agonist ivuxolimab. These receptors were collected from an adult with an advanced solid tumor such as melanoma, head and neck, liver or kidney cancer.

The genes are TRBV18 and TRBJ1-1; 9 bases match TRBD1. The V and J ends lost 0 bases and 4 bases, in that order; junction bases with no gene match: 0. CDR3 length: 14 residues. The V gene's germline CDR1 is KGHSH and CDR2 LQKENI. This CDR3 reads CASSPPDRGTEAFF. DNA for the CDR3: TGTGCCAGCTCACCACCGGACAGGGGCACTGAAGCTTTCTTT. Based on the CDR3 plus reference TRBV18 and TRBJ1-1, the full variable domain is NAGVMQNPRHLVRRRGQEARLRCSPMKGHSHVYWYRQLPEEGLKFMVYLQKENIIDESGMPKERFSAEFPKEGPSILRIQQVVRGDSAAYFCASSPPDRGTEAFFGQGTRLTVV.

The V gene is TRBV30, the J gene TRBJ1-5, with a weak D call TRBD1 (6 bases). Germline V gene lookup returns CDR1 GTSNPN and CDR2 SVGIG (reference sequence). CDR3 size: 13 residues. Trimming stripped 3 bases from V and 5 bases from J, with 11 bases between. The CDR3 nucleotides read TGTGCCTGGAGCCTAACAGGGTATCAGCCCCAGCATTTT. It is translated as CAWSLTGYQPQHF.

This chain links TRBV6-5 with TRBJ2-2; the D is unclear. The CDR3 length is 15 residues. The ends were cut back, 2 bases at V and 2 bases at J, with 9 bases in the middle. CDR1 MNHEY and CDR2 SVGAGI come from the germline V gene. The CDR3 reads CASSYAFLNTGELFF. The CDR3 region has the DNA TGTGCCAGCAGTTACGCATTCCTTAACACCGGGGAGCTGTTTTTT.

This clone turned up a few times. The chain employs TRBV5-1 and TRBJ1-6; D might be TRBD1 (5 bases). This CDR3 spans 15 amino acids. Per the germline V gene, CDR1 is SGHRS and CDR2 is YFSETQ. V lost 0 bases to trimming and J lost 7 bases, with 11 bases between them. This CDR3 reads CASSLDGGRNSPLHF. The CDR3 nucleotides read TGCGCCAGCAGCTTGGATGGGGGTCGGAATTCACCCCTCCACTTT.

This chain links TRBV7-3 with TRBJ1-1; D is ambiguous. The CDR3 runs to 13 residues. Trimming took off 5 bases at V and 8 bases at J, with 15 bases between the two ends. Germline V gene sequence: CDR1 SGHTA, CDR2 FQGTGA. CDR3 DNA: TGTGCCAGCAGCCTTGGCGACCGGACCGAAGCTTTCTTT. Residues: CASSLGDRTEAFF.

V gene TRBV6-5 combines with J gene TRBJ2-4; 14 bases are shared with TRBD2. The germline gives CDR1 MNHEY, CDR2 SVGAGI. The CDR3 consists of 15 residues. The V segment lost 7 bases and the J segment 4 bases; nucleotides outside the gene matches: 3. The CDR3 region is CASTGLAGGKNIQYF. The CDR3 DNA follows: TGTGCCAGCACCGGACTAGCGGGGGGTAAAAACATTCAGTACTTC.